The present T cell receptor (beta chain) was sequenced within a study of cytomegalovirus exposure and HLA in healthy donors. General study results and limits: Earlier results showed most TCR beta V segments being productive about 87% or about 30% of the time. Researchers counted roughly 160 TCR beta chains as cytomegalovirus-associated.

Concerning this clone itself: What it binds is unknown.

This PCR relied on a set of 60 Vbeta primers and 13 Jbeta primers. TCRdb's copy holds only in-frame clones and misses some; the assay was immunoSEQ multiplex PCR. This table lists 100,000 to 150,000 clones. Nominally healthy donors provided the samples, though records likely missed some immune exposures. CDR1 SGHRS and CDR2 YFSETQ come from the germline V gene. Germline trimming cut 0 bases from V and 7 bases from J; bases unmatched to any gene: 6. The length of the CDR3 is 15 residues. The specimen was PBMCs. V gene TRBV5-1 combines with J gene TRBJ1-4; 7 bases align to TRBD1. This TCR came from a man aged 25 to 40 in good health and CMV-seronegative. The CDR3 sequence: CASSLALTGSEKLFF. Written as DNA, the CDR3 is TGCGCCAGCAGCTTGGCCTTGACAGGGAGTGAAAAACTGTTTTTT.